The clone carrying this TCR beta chain has at least ten counts. This sample was taken from a study of T-cell reconstitution after alpha-beta-depleted transplantation in children. This CDR3 region has 14 residues. Germline CDR1 SQVTM, CDR2 ANQGSEA. V was pared by 5 bases and J by 4 bases, with 4 bases of the junction left unmatched. It was with unique molecular identifiers that the TCRbeta library was prepared. One entry per CDR3 protein results from TCRdb running MiXCR on the PCR reads. The sample contains 200,000 to 250,000 distinct CDR3 sequences, 8% to 9.5% of which appear only once. The chain employs TRBV29-1 and TRBJ2-2, with TRBD1 matching over 10 bases. The source was PBMCs from the stem cell graft donor, collected from the stem cell graft. This clonotype was sampled from a human donor who donated a stem cell graft to a child with acute lymphoblastic leukemia. Here the CDR3 DNA reads TGCAGCGTTAGACAGGGGGCGCCCACCGGGGAGCTGTTTTTT. Residues: CSVRQGAPTGELFF.